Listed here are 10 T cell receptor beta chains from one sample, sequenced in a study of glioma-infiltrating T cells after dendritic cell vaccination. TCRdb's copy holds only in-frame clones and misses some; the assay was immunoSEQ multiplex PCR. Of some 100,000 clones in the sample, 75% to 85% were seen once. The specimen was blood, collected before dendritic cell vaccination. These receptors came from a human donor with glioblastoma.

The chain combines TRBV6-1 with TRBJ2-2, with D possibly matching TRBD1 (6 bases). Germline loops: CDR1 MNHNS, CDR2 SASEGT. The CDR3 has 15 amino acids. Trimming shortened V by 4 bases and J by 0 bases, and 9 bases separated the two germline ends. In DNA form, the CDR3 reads TGTGCCAGCAGTGTGTGGACAGCGAACACCGGGGAGCTGTTTTTT. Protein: CASSVWTANTGELFF.

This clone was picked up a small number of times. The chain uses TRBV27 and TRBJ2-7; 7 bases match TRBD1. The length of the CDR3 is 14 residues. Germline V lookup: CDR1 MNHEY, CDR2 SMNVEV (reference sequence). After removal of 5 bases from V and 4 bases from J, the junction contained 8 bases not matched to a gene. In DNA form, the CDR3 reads TGTGCCAGCAGTACCGACAGGGTTGGTTACGAGCAGTACTTC. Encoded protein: CASSTDRVGYEQYF.

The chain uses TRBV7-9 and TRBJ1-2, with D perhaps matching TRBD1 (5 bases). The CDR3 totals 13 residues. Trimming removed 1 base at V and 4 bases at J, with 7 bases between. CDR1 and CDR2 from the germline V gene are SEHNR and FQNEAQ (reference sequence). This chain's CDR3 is CASSLDQGYGYTF. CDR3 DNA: TGTGCCAGCAGCTTAGACCAGGGCTATGGCTACACCTTC.

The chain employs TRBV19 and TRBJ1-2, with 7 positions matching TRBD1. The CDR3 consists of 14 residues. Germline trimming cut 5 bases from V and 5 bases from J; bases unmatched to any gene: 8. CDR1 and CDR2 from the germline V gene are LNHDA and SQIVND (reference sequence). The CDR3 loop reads CASSPSTGSYGYTF. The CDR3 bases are TGTGCCAGTAGTCCCTCGACAGGGTCATATGGCTACACCTTC.

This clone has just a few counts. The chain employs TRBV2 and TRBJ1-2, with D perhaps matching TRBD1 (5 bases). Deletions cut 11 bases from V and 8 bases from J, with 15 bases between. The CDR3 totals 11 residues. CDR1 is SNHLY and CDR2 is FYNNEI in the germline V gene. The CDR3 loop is CARSGLRGYTF. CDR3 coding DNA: TGTGCCCGATCAGGGTTACGAGGCTACACCTTC. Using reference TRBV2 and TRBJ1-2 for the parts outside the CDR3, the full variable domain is EPEVTQTPSHQVTQMGQEVILRCVPISNHLYFYWYRQILGQKVEFLVSFYNNEISEKSEIFDDQFSVERPDGSNFTLKIRSTKLEDSAMYFCARSGLRGYTFGSGTRLTVV.

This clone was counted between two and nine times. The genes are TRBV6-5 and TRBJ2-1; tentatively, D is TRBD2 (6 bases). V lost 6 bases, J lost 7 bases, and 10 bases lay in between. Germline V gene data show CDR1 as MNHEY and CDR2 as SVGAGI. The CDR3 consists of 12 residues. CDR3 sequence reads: CASSQTRNEQFF. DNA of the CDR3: TGTGCCAGCAGCCAGACTAGGAATGAGCAGTTCTTC.

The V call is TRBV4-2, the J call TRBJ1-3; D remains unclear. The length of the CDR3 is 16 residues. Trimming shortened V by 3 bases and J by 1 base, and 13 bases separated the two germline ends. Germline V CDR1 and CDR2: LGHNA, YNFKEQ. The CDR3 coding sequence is TGTGCCAGCAGCCAGGCTACTAGGTCGTCTGGAAACACCATATATTTT. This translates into CASSQATRSSGNTIYF.

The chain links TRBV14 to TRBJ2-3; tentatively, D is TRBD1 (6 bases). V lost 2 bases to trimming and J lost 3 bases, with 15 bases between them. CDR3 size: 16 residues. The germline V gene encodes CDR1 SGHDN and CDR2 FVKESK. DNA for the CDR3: TGTGCCAGCAGCCAACTCCTCCAAGGGGGAACAGATACGCAGTATTTT. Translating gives CASSQLLQGGTDTQYF.

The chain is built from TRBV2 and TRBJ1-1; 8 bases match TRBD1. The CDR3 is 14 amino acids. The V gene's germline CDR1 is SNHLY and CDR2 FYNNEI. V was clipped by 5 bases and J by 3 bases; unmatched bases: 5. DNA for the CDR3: TGTGCCAGCAGTTACACAGGGGGAGACACTGAAGCTTTCTTT. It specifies CASSYTGGDTEAFF.

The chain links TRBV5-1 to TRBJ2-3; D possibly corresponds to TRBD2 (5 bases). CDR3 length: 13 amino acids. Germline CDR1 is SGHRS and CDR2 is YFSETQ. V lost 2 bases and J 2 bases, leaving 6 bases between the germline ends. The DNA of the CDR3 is TGCGCCAGCAGCTTCGGGGACACAGATACGCAGTATTTT. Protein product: CASSFGDTDTQYF.